The sequence of this T cell receptor (beta chain) was determined in a study of neoadjuvant anti-PD-1 for oral cavity cancer. For the study at large: Most patients had three to four biweekly doses of 3 mg/kg nivolumab before resection. Study-wide points: Each response group had just a few patients in TCR analyses. Higher pretreatment blood Treg/Th17 ratios correlated with higher pretreatment blood and lower post-treatment tumor TCRbeta clonality.

Details on this clone: No antigen is known for it.

V lost 8 bases, J lost 6 bases, and 9 bases stayed unmatched. The germline V gene has CDR1 MNHEY and CDR2 SVGAGI. This CDR3 is 14 amino acids long. Clones were sequenced by immunoSEQ multiplex PCR, and TCRdb holds only the in-frame ones, with some missing. The sample consists of fewer than 90,000 clones, 80% to 90% of them appearing once. Time point: after neoadjuvant nivolumab, at surgical resection. Sequencing used PBMCs, obtained after nivolumab (anti-PD-1) treatment. The chain uses TRBV6-5 and TRBJ2-1; TRBD2 matches 8 bases. The clonotype was recovered from a person aged 40 to 85 with oral cavity squamous cell carcinoma. The CDR3 protein is CASRRGGGGNEQFF. CDR3 sequence (DNA): TGTGCCAGCCGACGGGGGGGAGGAGGCAATGAGCAGTTCTTC.